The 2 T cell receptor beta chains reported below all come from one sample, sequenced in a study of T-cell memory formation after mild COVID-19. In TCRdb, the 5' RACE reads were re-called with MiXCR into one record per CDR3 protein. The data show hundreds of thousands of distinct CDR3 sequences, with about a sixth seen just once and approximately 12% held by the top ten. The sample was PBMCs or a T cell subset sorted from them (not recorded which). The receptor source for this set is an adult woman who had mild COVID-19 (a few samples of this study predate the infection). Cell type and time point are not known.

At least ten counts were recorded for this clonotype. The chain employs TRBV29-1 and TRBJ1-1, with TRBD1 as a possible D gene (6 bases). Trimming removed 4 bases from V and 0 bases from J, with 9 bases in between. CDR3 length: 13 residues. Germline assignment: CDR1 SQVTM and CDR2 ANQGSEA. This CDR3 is CSVVGQLNTEAFF. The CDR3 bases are TGCAGCGTTGTCGGACAGTTGAACACTGAAGCTTTCTTT.

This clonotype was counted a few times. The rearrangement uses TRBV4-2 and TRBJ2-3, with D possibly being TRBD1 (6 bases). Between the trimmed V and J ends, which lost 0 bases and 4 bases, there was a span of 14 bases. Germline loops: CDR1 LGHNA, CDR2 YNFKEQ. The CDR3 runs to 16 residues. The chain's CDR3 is CASSQDKGSGADTQYF. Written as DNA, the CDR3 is TGTGCCAGCAGCCAAGATAAGGGGTCAGGGGCAGATACGCAGTATTTT.